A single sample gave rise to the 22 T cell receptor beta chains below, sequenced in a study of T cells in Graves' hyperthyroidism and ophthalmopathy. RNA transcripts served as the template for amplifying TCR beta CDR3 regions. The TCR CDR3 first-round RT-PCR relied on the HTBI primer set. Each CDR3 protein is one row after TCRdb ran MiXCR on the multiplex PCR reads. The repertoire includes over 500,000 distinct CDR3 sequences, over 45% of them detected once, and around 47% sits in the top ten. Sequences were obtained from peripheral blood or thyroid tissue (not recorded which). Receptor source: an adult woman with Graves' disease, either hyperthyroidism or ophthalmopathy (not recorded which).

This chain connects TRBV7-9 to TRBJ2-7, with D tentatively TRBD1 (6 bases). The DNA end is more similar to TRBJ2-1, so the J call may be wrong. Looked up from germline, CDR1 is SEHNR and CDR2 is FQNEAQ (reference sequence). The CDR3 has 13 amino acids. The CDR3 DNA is TGTGCCAGCAGTTCCTCAGGGGTCAATGAGCAGTTCTTC. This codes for CASSSSGVNEQFF.

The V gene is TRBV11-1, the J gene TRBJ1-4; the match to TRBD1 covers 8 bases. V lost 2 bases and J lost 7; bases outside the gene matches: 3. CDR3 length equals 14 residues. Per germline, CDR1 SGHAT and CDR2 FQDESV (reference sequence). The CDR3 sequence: CASSLRQGLEKLFF. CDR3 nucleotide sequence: TGTGCCAGCAGCTTAAGACAGGGGCTTGAAAAACTGTTTTTT.

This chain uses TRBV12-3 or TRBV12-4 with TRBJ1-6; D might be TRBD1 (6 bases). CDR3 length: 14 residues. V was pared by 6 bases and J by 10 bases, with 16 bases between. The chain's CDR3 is CASSNRDAVSPLHF. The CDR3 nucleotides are TGTGCCAGCAGCAACAGGGATGCAGTGTCACCCCTCCACTTT.

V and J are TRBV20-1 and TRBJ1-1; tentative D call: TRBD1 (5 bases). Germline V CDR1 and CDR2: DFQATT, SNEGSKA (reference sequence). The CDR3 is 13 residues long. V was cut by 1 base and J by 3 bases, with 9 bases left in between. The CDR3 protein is CSARGGSDTEAFF. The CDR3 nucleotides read TGCAGTGCTAGAGGGGGGTCGGACACTGAAGCTTTCTTT.

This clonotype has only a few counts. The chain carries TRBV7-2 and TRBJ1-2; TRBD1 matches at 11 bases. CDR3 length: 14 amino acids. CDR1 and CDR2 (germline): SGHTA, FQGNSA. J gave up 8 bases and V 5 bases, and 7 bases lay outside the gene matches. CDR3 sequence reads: CASSLRTGGRGYTF. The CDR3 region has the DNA TGTGCCAGCAGCCTCCGGACAGGGGGCCGCGGCTACACCTTC.

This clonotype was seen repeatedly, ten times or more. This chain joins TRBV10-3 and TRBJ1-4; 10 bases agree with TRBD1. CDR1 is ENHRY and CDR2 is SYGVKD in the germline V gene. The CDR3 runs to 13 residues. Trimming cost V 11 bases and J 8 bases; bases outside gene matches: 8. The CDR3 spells CASRDRGGEKLFF. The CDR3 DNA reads TGTGCCTCCCGGGACAGGGGAGGAGAAAAACTGTTTTTT.

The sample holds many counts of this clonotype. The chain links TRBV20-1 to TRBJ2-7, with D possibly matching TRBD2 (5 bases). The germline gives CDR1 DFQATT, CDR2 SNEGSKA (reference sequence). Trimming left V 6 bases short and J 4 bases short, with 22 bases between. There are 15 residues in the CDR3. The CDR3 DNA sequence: TGCAGTGCCAAACGGAGAGAGCGGCAAGAATACGAGCAGTACTTC. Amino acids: CSAKRRERQEYEQYF.

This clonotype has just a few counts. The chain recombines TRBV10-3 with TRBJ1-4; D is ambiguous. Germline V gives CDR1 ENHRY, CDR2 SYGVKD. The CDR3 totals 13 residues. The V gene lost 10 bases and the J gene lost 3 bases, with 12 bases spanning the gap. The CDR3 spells CATQRAANEKLFF. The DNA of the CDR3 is TGTGCCACTCAGAGGGCGGCTAATGAAAAACTGTTTTTT.

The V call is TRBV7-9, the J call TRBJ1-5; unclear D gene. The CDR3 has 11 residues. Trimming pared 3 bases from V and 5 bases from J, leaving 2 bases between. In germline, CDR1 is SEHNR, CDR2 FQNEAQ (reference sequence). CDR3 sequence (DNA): TGTGCCAGCAGCTTCTATCAGCCCCAGCATTTT. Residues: CASSFYQPQHF.

The CDR3: CASSKGQIYEQYF. The CDR3 DNA reads TGTGCCAGCAGCAAGGGACAGATCTACGAGCAGTACTTC. The chain is built from TRBV11-2 and TRBJ2-7, with TRBD1 matching 7 bases. CDR1 is SGHAT, CDR2 FQNNGV, per germline. The V gene end was trimmed by 5 bases and the J gene end by 3 bases; junction bases not matched to a gene: 4. This CDR3 is built from 13 residues.

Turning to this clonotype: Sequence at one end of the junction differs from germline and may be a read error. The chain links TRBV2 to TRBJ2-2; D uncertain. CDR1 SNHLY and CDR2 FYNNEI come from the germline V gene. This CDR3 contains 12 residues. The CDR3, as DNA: TGTACCAGCACCGTTGGGTCCGGGGAGCTGTTTTTT. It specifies CTSTVGSGELFF.

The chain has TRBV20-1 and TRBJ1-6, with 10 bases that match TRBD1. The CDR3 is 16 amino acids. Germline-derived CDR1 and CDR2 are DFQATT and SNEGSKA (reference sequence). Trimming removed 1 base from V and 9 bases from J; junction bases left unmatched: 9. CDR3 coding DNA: TGCAGTGCTAGAGGTCCGGGACAGGGGAGTGGTTCACCCCTCCACTTT. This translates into CSARGPGQGSGSPLHF.

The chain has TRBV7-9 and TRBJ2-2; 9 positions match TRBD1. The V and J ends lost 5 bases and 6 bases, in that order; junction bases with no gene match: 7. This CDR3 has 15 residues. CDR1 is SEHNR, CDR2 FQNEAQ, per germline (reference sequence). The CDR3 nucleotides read TGTGCCAGCAGCCACCGGGACAGGGCTGCCGGGGAGCTGTTTTTT. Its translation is CASSHRDRAAGELFF.

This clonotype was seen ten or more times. Here the CDR3 reads CASSAGTGLGYTF. The CDR3, as DNA: TGCGCCAGCAGCGCAGGGACAGGGCTTGGCTACACCTTC. This chain connects TRBV10-1 to TRBJ1-2, with 9 nucleotides matching TRBD1. Trimming took 6 bases from V and 7 from J; bases not matched to a gene: 6. Per the germline V gene, CDR1 is WNHNN and CDR2 is SYGVQD (reference sequence). CDR3 size: 13 residues.

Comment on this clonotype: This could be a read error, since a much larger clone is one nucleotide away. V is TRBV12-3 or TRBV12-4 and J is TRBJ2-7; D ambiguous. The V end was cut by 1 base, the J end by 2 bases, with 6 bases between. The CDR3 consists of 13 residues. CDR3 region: CASSLGRTYEQYF. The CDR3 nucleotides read TGTGCCAGCAGTTTAGGACGGACCTACGAGCAGTACTTC.

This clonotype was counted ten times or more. The CDR3 sequence is CSVLAPGTTSYEQYF. DNA for the CDR3: TGCAGCGTTCTCGCCCCCGGGACTACATCCTACGAGCAGTACTTC. This sequence joins TRBV29-1 and TRBJ2-7, with TRBD2 identical over 7 bases. The CDR3 is 15 residues long. Trimming at V came to 5 bases and at J to 1 base, leaving 11 bases not matched to a gene. Germline V gene data show CDR1 as SQVTM and CDR2 as ANQGSEA.

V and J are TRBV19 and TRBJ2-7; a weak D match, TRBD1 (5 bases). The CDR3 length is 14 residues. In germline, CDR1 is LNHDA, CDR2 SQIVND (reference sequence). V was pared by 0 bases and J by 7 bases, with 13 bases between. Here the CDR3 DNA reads TGTGCCAGTAGTATAGACGGCAGGGTGGAAGAGCAGTACTTC. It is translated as CASSIDGRVEEQYF.

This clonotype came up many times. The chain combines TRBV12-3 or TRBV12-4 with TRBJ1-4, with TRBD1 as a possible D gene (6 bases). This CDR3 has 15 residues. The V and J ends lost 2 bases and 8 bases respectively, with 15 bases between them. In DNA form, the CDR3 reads TGTGCCAGCAGTTTAATGGGGGGCGCAACAGAAAAACTGTTTTTT. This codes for CASSLMGGATEKLFF.

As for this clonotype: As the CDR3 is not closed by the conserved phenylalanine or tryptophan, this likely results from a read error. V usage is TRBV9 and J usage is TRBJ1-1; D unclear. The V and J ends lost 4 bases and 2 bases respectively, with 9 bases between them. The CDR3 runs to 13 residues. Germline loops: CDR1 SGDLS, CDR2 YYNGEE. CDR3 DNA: TGTGCCAGCAGCCTGACGGCTAACACTGAAGCTTTCCTT. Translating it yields CASSLTANTEAFL.

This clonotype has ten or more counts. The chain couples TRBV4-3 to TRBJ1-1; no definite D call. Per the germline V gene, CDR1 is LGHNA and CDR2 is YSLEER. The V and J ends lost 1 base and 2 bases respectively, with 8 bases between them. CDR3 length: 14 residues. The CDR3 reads CASSQVGDNTEAFF. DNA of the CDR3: TGCGCCAGCAGCCAAGTTGGGGATAACACTGAAGCTTTCTTT.

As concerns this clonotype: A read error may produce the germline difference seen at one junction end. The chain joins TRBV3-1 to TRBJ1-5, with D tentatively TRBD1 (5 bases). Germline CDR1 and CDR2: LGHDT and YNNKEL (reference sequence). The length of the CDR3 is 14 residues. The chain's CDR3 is CASGQGGAGQPQHF. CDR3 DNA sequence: TGTGCCAGCGGCCAAGGCGGGGCGGGACAGCCCCAGCATTTT.

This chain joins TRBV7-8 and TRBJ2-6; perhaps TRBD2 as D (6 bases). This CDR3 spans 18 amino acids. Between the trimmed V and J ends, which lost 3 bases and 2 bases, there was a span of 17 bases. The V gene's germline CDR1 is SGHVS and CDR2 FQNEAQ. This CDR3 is CASSFEEGTLTGANVLTF. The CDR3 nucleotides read TGTGCCAGCAGCTTCGAGGAGGGGACTCTAACTGGGGCCAACGTCCTGACTTTC.